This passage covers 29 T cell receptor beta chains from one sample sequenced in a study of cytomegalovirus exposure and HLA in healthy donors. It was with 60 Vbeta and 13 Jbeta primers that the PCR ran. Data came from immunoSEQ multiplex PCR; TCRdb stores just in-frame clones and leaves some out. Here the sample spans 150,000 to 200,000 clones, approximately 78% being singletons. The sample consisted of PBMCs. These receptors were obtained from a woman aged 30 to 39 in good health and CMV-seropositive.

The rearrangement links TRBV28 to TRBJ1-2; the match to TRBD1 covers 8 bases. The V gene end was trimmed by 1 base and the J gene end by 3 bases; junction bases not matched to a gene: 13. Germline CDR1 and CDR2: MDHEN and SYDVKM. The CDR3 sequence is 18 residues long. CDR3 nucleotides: TGTGCCAGCAGTTTATCCCCCGTCGGCAGGGGGCGGGACTATGGCTACACCTTC. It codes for CASSLSPVGRGRDYGYTF.

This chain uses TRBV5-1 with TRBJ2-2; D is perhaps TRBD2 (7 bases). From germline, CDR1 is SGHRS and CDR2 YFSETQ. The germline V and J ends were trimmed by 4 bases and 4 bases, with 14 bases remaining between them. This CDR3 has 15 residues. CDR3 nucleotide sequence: TGCGCCAGCAGCCGCCGGGGGGCCGGCACCGGGGAGCTGTTTTTT. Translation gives CASSRRGAGTGELFF.

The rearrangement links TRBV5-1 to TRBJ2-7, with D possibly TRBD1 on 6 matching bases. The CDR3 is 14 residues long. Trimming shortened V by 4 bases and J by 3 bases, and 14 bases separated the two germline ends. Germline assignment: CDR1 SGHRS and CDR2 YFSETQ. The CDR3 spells CASSRRDNVYEQYF. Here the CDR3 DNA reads TGCGCCAGCAGCCGCCGGGACAATGTCTACGAGCAGTACTTC.

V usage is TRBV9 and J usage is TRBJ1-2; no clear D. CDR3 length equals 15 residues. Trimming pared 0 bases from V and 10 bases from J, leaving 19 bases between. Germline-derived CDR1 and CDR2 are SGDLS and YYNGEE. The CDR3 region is CASSVGLSTSRYYTF. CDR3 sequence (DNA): TGTGCCAGCAGCGTAGGGTTGAGTACTTCTAGGTACTACACCTTC.

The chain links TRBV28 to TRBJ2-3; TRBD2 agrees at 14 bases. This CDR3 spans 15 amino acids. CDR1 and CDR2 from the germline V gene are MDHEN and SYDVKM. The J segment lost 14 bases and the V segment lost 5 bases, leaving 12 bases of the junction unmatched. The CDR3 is CASSPPGLAGGRRYF. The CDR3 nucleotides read TGTGCCAGCAGTCCTCCTGGACTAGCGGGAGGTCGGCGGTATTTT.

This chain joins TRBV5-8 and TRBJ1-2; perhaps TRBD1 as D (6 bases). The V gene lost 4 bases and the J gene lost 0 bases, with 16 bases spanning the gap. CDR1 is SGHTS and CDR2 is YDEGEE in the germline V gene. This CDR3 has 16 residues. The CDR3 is CASSRPGTPTNYGYTF. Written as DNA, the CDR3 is TGTGCCAGCAGCCGACCCGGGACACCAACTAACTATGGCTACACCTTC.

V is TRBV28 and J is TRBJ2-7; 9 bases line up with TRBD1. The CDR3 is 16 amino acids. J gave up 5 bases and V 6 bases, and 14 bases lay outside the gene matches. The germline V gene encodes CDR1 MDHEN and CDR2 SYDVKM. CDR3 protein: CASRRQGVPSLDEQYF. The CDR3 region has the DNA TGTGCCAGCAGAAGACAGGGGGTACCCTCCTTGGACGAGCAGTACTTC.

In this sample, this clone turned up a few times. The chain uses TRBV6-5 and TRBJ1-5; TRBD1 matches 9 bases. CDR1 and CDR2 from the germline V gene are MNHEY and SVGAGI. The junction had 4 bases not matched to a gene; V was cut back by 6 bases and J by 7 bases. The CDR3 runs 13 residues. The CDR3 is CASRDRGGQPQHF. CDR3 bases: TGTGCCAGCAGGGACAGGGGAGGACAGCCCCAGCATTTT.

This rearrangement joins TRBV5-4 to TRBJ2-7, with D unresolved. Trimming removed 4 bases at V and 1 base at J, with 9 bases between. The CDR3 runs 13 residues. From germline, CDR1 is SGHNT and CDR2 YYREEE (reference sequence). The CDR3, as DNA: TGTGCCAGCAGCAGCCAGGTTTCCTACGAGCAGTACTTC. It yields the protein CASSSQVSYEQYF. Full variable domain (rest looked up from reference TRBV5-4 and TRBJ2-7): ETGVTQSPTHLIKTRGQQVTLRCSSQSGHNTVSWYQQALGQGPQFIFQYYREEENGRGNFPPRFSGLQFPNYSSELNVNALELDDSALYLCASSSQVSYEQYFGPGTRLTVT.

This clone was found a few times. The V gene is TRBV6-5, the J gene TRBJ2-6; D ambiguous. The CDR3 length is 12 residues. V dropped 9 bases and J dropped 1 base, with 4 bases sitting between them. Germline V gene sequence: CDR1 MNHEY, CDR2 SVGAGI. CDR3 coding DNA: TGTGCCAGTCAATCTGGGGCCAACGTCCTGACTTTC. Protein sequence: CASQSGANVLTF.

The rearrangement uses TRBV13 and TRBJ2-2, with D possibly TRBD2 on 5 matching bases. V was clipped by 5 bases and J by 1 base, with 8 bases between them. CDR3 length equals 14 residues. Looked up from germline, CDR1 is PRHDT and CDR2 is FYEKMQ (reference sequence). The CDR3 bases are TGTGCCAGCAGCGAACGGGAGAACACCGGGGAGCTGTTTTTT. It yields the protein CASSERENTGELFF.

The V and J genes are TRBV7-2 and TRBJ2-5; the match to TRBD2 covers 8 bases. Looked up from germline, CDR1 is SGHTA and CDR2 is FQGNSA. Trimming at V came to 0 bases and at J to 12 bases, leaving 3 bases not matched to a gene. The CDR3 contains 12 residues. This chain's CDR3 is CASSLASGSKYF. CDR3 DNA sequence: TGTGCCAGCAGCTTAGCCAGCGGGAGTAAGTACTTC. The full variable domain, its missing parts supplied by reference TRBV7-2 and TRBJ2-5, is GAGVSQSPSNKVTEKGKDVELRCDPISGHTALYWYRQSLGQGLEFLIYFQGNSAPDKSGLPSDRFSAERTGGSVSTLTIQRTQQEDSAVYLCASSLASGSKYFGPGTRLLVL.

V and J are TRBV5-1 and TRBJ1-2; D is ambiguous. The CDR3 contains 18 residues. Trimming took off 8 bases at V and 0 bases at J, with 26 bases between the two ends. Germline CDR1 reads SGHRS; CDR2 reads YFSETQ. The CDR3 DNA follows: TGCGCCAGTACTCAAACCGGGTCCAACTATGAAGCTAACTATGGCTACACCTTC. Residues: CASTQTGSNYEANYGYTF.

In DNA form, the CDR3 reads TGTGCCAGCAGAGAGGGGGCGCGAGGCTACACCTTC. This sequence encodes CASREGARGYTF. This chain uses TRBV28 with TRBJ1-2; 7 nucleotides match TRBD1. J gave up 8 bases and V 6 bases, and 6 bases lay outside the gene matches. From germline, CDR1 is MDHEN and CDR2 SYDVKM. This CDR3 is 12 amino acids long.

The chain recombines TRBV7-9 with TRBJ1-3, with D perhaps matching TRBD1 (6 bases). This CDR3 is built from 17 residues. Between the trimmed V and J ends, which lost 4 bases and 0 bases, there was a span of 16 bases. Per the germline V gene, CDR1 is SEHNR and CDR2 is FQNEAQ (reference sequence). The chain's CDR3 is CASSYLGQRSSGNTIYF. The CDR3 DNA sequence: TGTGCCAGCAGCTACCTTGGACAGAGGTCCTCTGGAAACACCATATATTTT.

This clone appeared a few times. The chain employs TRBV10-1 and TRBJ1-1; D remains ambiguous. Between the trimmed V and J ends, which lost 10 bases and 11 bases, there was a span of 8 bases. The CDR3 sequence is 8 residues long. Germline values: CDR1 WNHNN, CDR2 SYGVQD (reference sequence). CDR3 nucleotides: TGCGCCACCGGAGGGGCTTTCTTT. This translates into CATGGAFF.

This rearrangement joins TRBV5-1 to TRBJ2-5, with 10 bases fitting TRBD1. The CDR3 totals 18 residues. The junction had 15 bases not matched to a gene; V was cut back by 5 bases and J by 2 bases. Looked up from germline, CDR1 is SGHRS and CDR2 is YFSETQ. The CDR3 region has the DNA TGCGCCAGCAGGAACAGACAGGGGGCTAACTTACCTCAAGAGACCCAGTACTTC. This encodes CASRNRQGANLPQETQYF. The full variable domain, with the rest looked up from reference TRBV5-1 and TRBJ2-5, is KAGVTQTPRYLIKTRGQQVTLSCSPISGHRSVSWYQQTPGQGLQFLFEYFSETQRNKGNFPGRFSGRQFSNSRSEMNVSTLELGDSALYLCASRNRQGANLPQETQYFGPGTRLLVL.

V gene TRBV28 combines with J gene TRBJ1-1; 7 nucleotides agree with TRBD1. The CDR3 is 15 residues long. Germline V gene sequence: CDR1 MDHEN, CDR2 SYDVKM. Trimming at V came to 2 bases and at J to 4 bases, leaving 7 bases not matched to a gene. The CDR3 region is CASSLDTGESTEAFF. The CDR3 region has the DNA TGTGCCAGCAGTTTAGATACAGGGGAAAGCACTGAAGCTTTCTTT. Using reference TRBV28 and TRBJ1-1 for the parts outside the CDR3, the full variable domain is DVKVTQSSRYLVKRTGEKVFLECVQDMDHENMFWYRQDPGLGLRLIYFSYDVKMKEKGDIPEGYSVSREKKERFSLILESASTNQTSMYLCASSLDTGESTEAFFGQGTRLTVV.

For the CDR3, the DNA is TGCGCCAGCAGCTTGGCCCAGGGGATGGGCGGGGAGCTGTTTTTT. Its protein is CASSLAQGMGGELFF. The chain joins TRBV5-1 to TRBJ2-2, with D possibly TRBD1 on 6 matching bases. V gave up 0 bases and J gave up 7 bases, with 13 bases separating them. The CDR3 sequence is 15 residues long. Germline values: CDR1 SGHRS, CDR2 YFSETQ.

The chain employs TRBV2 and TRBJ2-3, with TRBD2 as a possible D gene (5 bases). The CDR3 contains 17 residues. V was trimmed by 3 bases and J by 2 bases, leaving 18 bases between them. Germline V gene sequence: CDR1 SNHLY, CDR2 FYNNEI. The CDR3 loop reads CASSERTGSRITDTQYF. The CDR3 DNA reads TGTGCCAGCAGTGAGAGGACGGGGTCCAGGATCACAGATACGCAGTATTTT. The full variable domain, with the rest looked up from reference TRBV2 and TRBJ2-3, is EPEVTQTPSHQVTQMGQEVILRCVPISNHLYFYWYRQILGQKVEFLVSFYNNEISEKSEIFDDQFSVERPDGSNFTLKIRSTKLEDSAMYFCASSERTGSRITDTQYFGPGTRLTVL.

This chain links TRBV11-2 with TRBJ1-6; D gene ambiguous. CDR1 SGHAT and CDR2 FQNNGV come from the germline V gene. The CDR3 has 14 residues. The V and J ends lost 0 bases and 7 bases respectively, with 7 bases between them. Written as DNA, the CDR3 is TGTGCCAGCAGCTTAGAGGGCAGGAATTCACCCCTCCACTTT. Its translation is CASSLEGRNSPLHF.

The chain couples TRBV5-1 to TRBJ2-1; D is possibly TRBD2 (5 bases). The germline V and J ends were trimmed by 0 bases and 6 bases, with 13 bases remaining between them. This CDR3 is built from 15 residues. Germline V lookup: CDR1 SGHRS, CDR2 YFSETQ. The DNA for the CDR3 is TGCGCCAGCAGCTTGGGGGTCGCGGGTGGCAATGAGCAGTTCTTC. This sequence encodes CASSLGVAGGNEQFF. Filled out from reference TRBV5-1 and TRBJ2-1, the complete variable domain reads KAGVTQTPRYLIKTRGQQVTLSCSPISGHRSVSWYQQTPGQGLQFLFEYFSETQRNKGNFPGRFSGRQFSNSRSEMNVSTLELGDSALYLCASSLGVAGGNEQFFGPGTRLTVL.

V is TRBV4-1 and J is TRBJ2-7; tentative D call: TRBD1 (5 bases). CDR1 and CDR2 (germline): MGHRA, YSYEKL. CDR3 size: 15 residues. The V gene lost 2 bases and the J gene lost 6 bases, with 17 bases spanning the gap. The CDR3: CASSQSYRFVGEQYF. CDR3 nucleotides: TGCGCCAGCAGCCAATCATACAGGTTTGTTGGCGAGCAGTACTTC.

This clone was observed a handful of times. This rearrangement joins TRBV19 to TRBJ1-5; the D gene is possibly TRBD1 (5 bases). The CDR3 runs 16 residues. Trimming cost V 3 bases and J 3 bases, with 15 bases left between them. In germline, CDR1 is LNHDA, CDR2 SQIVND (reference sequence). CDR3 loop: CASSMSGRADNQPQHF. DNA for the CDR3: TGTGCCAGTAGTATGTCAGGGAGGGCGGACAATCAGCCCCAGCATTTT.

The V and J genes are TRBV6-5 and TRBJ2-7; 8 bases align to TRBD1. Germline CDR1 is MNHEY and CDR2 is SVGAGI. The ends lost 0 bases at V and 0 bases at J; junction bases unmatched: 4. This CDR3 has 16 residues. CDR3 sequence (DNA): TGTGCCAGCAGTTACTCCGCGGGACAGGACTCCTACGAGCAGTACTTC. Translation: CASSYSAGQDSYEQYF.

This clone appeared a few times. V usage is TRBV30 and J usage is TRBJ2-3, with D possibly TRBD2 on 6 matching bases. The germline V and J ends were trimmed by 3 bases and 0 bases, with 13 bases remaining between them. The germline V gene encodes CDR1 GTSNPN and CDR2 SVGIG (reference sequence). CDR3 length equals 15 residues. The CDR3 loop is CAWSEVADSTDTQYF. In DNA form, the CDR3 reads TGTGCCTGGAGCGAGGTAGCGGACAGCACAGATACGCAGTATTTT. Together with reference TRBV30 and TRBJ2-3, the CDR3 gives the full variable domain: SQTIHQWPATLVQPVGSPLSLECTVEGTSNPNLYWYRQAAGRGLQLLFYSVGIGQISSEVPQNLSASRPQDRQFILSSKKLLLSDSGFYLCAWSEVADSTDTQYFGPGTRLTVL.

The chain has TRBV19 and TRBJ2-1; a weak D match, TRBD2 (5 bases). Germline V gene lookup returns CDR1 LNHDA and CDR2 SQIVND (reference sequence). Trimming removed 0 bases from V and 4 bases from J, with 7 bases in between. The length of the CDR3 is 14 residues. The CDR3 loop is CASSIDEGYNEQFF. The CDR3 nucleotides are TGTGCCAGTAGTATAGACGAGGGTTACAATGAGCAGTTCTTC.

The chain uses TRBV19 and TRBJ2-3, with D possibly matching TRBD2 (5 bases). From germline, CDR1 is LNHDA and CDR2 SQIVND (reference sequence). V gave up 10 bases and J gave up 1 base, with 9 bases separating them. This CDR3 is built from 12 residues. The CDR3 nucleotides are TGTGCCACGGGCGGGCGCACAGATACGCAGTATTTT. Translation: CATGGRTDTQYF.

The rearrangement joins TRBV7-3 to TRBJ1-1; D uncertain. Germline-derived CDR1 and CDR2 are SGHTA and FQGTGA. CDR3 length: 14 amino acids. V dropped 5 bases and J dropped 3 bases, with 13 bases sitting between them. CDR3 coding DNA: TGTGCCAGCAGCCTCACGACATCATACACTGAAGCTTTCTTT. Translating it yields CASSLTTSYTEAFF.